This T cell receptor (beta chain) was recovered during a study of long-term antiretroviral therapy in people with HIV. Details on this clone: Its antigen is not identified.

General study points: Clonal expansions arising prior to ART prevailed in the repertoire at every time point.

In each sample, about 0.95-10 million cryopreserved PBMC were present before DNA extraction. This was the immunoSEQ v3.0 assay at survey level. A per-sample goal of roughly 40,000-55,000 T-cell genomes was targeted by sequencing. The data were produced by immunoSEQ multiplex PCR, yet TCRdb's version contains in-frame clones alone and is incomplete. The sample includes over 15,000 clones, more than 80% of them seen just once. CDR3 size: 13 residues. The V gene's germline CDR1 is SQVTM and CDR2 ANQGSEA. V lost 3 bases, J lost 0 bases, and 9 bases lay in between. The sample consisted of unsorted PBMCs, taken 4.2 years after starting antiretroviral therapy. This chain uses TRBV29-1 with TRBJ2-7, with TRBD1 as a possible D gene (6 bases). The TCR sequence derives from a man over 45 with HIV. CDR3 sequence reads: CSVDQGSSYEQYF. The DNA of the CDR3 is TGCAGCGTTGACCAGGGGAGCTCCTACGAGCAGTACTTC.